This T cell receptor beta chain was sequenced during a study of T cells in Graves' hyperthyroidism and ophthalmopathy (dated by TCRdb to between 2019 and 2020). Notes on the research overall: Peripheral blood was collected at initial diagnosis, before any treatment. The paper reports TCR Vbeta CDR3 sequencing of approximately 140 peripheral blood samples: around 41 ophthalmopathy, fewer than 85 hyperthyroidism and approximately 17 progressor patients. After blood sampling, hyperthyroidism patients were treated with methimazole at a starting dose of 30 mg daily, and ophthalmopathy patients were treated with high-dose intravenous methylprednisolone. Prospective prediction of ophthalmopathy was tested in an independent validation cohort consisting of 18 hyperthyroidism patients and some 15 patients who later progressed to ophthalmopathy. To identify TCR V-J signatures that set the groups apart, the researchers used a discovery cohort of about a hundred patients, made up of roughly 45 with Graves' ophthalmopathy and some 56 with stable Graves' hyperthyroidism. The study also compared thyroid tissue and blood T-cell repertoires from five or six Graves' hyperthyroidism patients. For training and testing, the roughly 97 patients in the discovery cohort were randomly divided in a 7:3 ratio.

This clonotype was detected ten times or more. Its antigen specificity is not known. Base qualities are not provided; no much larger clone lies one nucleotide away. General conclusions and limits of the study: In cross-validation, a model built on a 13 V-J signature told ophthalmopathy apart from stable hyperthyroidism with 85% to 90% sensitivity and around 83% specificity, and in testing the same model reached 80%/75%. Most expanded thyroid clonotypes (frequency above 0.001) were also detected in blood, a finding suggesting that blood repertoires may reflect thyroid immune responses. No statistical method was used to set the sample size in advance, and investigators knew the group allocation. In validation, the model predicted progression to ophthalmopathy a median of about 6.8 months before onset, with around 70% sensitivity and almost 75% specificity.

Stable Graves' hyperthyroidism was defined as no progression to ophthalmopathy during 18 months of follow-up. The hyperthyroidism patients were between 18 and 65 years old and newly diagnosed, with a disease duration of less than 2 months. Patients with uncontrolled infections, other autoimmune diseases, pregnancy or lactation were excluded. Diagnoses were established on the basis of clinical symptoms, serum thyroxine and TRAb, thyroid ultrasound, and orbital computed tomography. PBMCs were separated from roughly 9.3 ml of fresh peripheral blood using Ficoll-Paque density gradient centrifugation. Total RNA was extracted using Trizol reagent, and RNA quality was assessed on an Agilent 2100 Bioanalyzer. Amplification of TCR beta CDR3 regions was carried out from RNA transcripts. For the first round of RT-PCR on the TCR CDR3, the HTBI primer set was used together with the Qiagen OneStep RT-PCR kit. A second multiplex PCR round built the libraries, followed by size selection and purification. Libraries were sequenced paired-end with 100 bp reads on an Illumina HiSeq2000. As for the authors' bioinformatics: SOAPnuke was used to process the raw data, removing reads that contained adapters or uncalled bases, had a mean Phred below 15, or lacked an exact match to the constant primer or identifier. High-quality paired reads were merged with COPE v1.2.5, and unique nucleotide sequences were defined as clonotypes. MiTCR v1.1 was used to align clonotypes to the IMGT TRBV, TRBD and TRBJ reference segments. Analysis was restricted to V-J combinations with a frequency above 0.0001, which covered 98% to 99.2% of repertoires. A TCS score was defined as the ratio of F50 (clonal expansion) to E x V (chaos), with BLOSUM62-based TCRdist applied between CDR3 peptides within each V-J. Welch's t-statistics and random forest reduced 500 to 650 V-J features to roughly 13, which were used in a naive Bayes classifier (R e1071). TCRdb itself trimmed the public reads at Q25 with fastp, ran MiXCR and retained productive beta chains. Rows matching on CDR3 protein sequence are summarized as one entry with the most common DNA and genes. TCRdb's processing, not the study's, gives the V and J calls here. This sample holds around 440,000 distinct CDR3 sequences; around 16% were observed only once. The biggest ten clones account for 7.7% of the sample.

From V the trimming removes 5 bases and from J it removes 1 base, while the gene matches leave 9 bases of the junction unaccounted for. Looking up the germline V gene yields CDR1 SGHRS and CDR2 YFSETQ. Spanning cysteine to phenylalanine, the CDR3 consists of 16 amino acids. The CDR3 DNA has 48 bases and is translated from base 1. The sequence derives from a woman between 18 and 30 years old with Graves' hyperthyroidism. The receptor chain draws on TRBV5-1 and TRBJ2-1; 7 bases in the middle match TRBD2. Source material: blood. The sequenced DNA: TGCGCCAGCAGGGGAGGGGCAGGGCGGTCCTACAATGAGCAGTTCTTC. Its protein product is CASRGGAGRSYNEQFF.